These T cell receptor beta chains were read from a single sample in a study of T cell responses to AZD1222 COVID-19 vaccine. Sequencing used immunoSEQ multiplex PCR; TCRdb keeps in-frame clones, though not all of them. Of roughly 180,000 clones in the sample, almost 95% were seen once. Sequences were derived from peripheral blood, sampled on day 0 of AZD1222 vaccination. These receptor sequences come from an adult in good health. CDR3s include the opening cysteine and the closing phenylalanine or tryptophan. A D gene is named only where the DNA matches it firmly. Only part of the rows carry a size: once, few, many, or a class if the clone is expanded.

d_gene: TRBD1
j_gene: TRBJ1-2
abundance: -
v_gene: TRBV10-3
CDR3aa: CAISEISGGKYGYTF
CDR3nt: TGTGCCATCAGTGAAATCTCAGGGGGGAAGTATGGCTACACCTTC

d_gene: -
j_gene: TRBJ1-4
abundance: -
v_gene: TRBV7-9
CDR3aa: CASSWGPSLLFF
CDR3nt: TGTGCCAGCAGCTGGGGACCGAGCTTGCTGTTTTTT

d_gene: TRBD1
j_gene: TRBJ1-1
abundance: -
v_gene: TRBV10-1
CDR3aa: CASSESGQGWSEAFF
CDR3nt: TGCGCCAGCAGTGAGTCCGGACAGGGTTGGTCTGAAGCTTTCTTT

d_gene: -
j_gene: TRBJ1-1
abundance: -
v_gene: TRBV28
CDR3aa: CASSFIQKNTEAFF
CDR3nt: TGTGCCAGCAGTTTTATACAAAAGAACACTGAAGCTTTCTTT

d_gene: -
j_gene: TRBJ2-2
abundance: -
v_gene: TRBV5-5
CDR3aa: CASSLLQGTAGELFF
CDR3nt: TGTGCCAGCAGCTTGTTGCAGGGAACTGCCGGGGAGCTGTTTTTT

d_gene: -
j_gene: TRBJ2-7
abundance: -
v_gene: TRBV7-9
CDR3aa: CASTPSTQGYEQYF
CDR3nt: TGTGCCAGCACCCCGAGTACCCAGGGATACGAGCAGTACTTC

d_gene: -
j_gene: TRBJ2-2
abundance: once
v_gene: TRBV5-4
CDR3aa: CASSLFQGSTGELFF
CDR3nt: TGTGCCAGCAGCTTGTTTCAGGGCTCCACCGGGGAGCTGTTTTTT

d_gene: TRBD1
j_gene: TRBJ1-1
abundance: -
v_gene: TRBV6-5
CDR3aa: CASRGTAGRVGFF
CDR3nt: TGTGCCAGCAGGGGGACAGCGGGGCGGGTAGGTTTCTTT

d_gene: TRBD2
j_gene: TRBJ2-1
abundance: -
v_gene: TRBV28
CDR3aa: CASSEKRGGTNEQFF
CDR3nt: TGTGCCAGCAGCGAAAAGCGGGGGGGGACCAATGAGCAGTTCTTC

d_gene: -
j_gene: TRBJ1-1
abundance: few
v_gene: TRBV5-1
CDR3aa: CASSLALETASKAFF
CDR3nt: TGCGCCAGCAGCTTGGCCTTGGAGACAGCATCGAAAGCTTTCTTT

d_gene: -
j_gene: TRBJ1-1
abundance: -
v_gene: TRBV24-1
CDR3aa: CATSDSGRGTQAFF
CDR3nt: TGTGCCACCAGTGATTCCGGGCGTGGGACACAAGCTTTCTTT

d_gene: TRBD1
j_gene: TRBJ1-1
abundance: -
v_gene: TRBV2
CDR3aa: CASSPDRAMNTEAFF
CDR3nt: TGTGCCAGCAGTCCAGACAGGGCCATGAACACTGAAGCTTTCTTT

d_gene: -
j_gene: TRBJ2-3
abundance: -
v_gene: TRBV6-2/TRBV6-3
CDR3aa: CASTPLARGYSTDTQYF
CDR3nt: TGTGCCAGCACCCCTTTGGCTAGAGGGTATAGCACAGATACGCAGTATTTT

d_gene: -
j_gene: TRBJ1-2
abundance: once
v_gene: TRBV28
CDR3aa: CASSLIGQFGLINYGYTF
CDR3nt: TGTGCCAGCAGTTTAATCGGACAGTTTGGACTAATTAACTATGGCTACACCTTC

d_gene: TRBD1
j_gene: TRBJ1-3
abundance: -
v_gene: TRBV28
CDR3aa: CASSATGGGNTIYF
CDR3nt: TGTGCCAGCAGCGCTACAGGGGGTGGAAACACCATATATTTT

d_gene: TRBD1
j_gene: TRBJ1-6
abundance: -
v_gene: TRBV19
CDR3aa: CASSTNRDRGNSPLHF
CDR3nt: TGTGCCAGTAGCACTAACCGGGACAGGGGTAATTCACCCCTCCACTTT

d_gene: -
j_gene: TRBJ1-5
abundance: -
v_gene: TRBV28
CDR3aa: CASSFIYHNQPQHF
CDR3nt: TGTGCCAGCAGTTTTATCTACCACAATCAGCCCCAGCATTTT

d_gene: -
j_gene: TRBJ1-5
abundance: -
v_gene: TRBV7-6
CDR3aa: CASSPPGAGRKDQPQHF
CDR3nt: TGTGCCAGCAGCCCCCCCGGGGCAGGGCGGAAGGATCAGCCCCAGCATTTT

d_gene: -
j_gene: TRBJ1-5
abundance: -
v_gene: TRBV7-2
CDR3aa: CASSQPYQPQHF
CDR3nt: TGTGCCAGCAGCCAACCCTATCAGCCCCAGCATTTT

d_gene: -
j_gene: TRBJ2-7
abundance: -
v_gene: TRBV9
CDR3aa: CASSVGTAPSYEQYF
CDR3nt: TGTGCCAGCAGCGTAGGGACAGCACCATCCTACGAGCAGTACTTC

d_gene: -
j_gene: TRBJ1-2
abundance: -
v_gene: TRBV29-1
CDR3aa: CSVEWGGRAGYTF
CDR3nt: TGCAGCGTTGAATGGGGAGGTCGAGCGGGCTACACCTTC

d_gene: -
j_gene: TRBJ2-7
abundance: -
v_gene: TRBV10-3
CDR3aa: CAISDSHYYEQYF
CDR3nt: TGTGCCATCAGTGACTCTCACTACTACGAGCAGTACTTC

d_gene: -
j_gene: TRBJ2-2
abundance: once
v_gene: TRBV27
CDR3aa: CASSLIPPGELFF
CDR3nt: TGTGCCAGCAGTTTAATCCCACCCGGGGAGCTGTTTTTT

d_gene: -
j_gene: TRBJ1-5
abundance: -
v_gene: TRBV6-6
CDR3aa: CASSHRESNQPQHF
CDR3nt: TGTGCCAGCAGCCACAGGGAGAGCAATCAGCCCCAGCATTTT

d_gene: -
j_gene: TRBJ1-6
abundance: -
v_gene: TRBV9
CDR3aa: CASSVENYNSPLHF
CDR3nt: TGTGCCAGCAGCGTAGAGAATTATAATTCACCCCTCCACTTT

d_gene: -
j_gene: TRBJ1-5
abundance: -
v_gene: TRBV20-1
CDR3aa: CSASPGDFSNQPQHF
CDR3nt: TGCAGTGCTAGTCCAGGGGATTTTAGCAATCAGCCCCAGCATTTT

d_gene: TRBD2
j_gene: TRBJ2-2
abundance: -
v_gene: TRBV7-3
CDR3aa: CASSSGLAGVSGELFF
CDR3nt: TGTGCCAGCAGCTCGGGACTAGCGGGAGTATCCGGGGAGCTGTTTTTT

d_gene: TRBD2
j_gene: TRBJ2-3
abundance: -
v_gene: TRBV7-9
CDR3aa: CASRTARAGDGTDTQYF
CDR3nt: TGTGCCAGCAGAACAGCGAGGGCGGGAGACGGCACAGATACGCAGTATTTT

d_gene: TRBD2
j_gene: TRBJ2-3
abundance: -
v_gene: TRBV2
CDR3aa: CASRSLAGGVRADTQYF
CDR3nt: TGTGCCAGCAGATCACTAGCGGGAGGGGTTAGGGCAGATACGCAGTATTTT

d_gene: TRBD2
j_gene: TRBJ2-7
abundance: -
v_gene: TRBV28
CDR3aa: CASSPLRVSTSNYEQYF
CDR3nt: TGTGCCAGCAGTCCTCTTAGGGTATCGACTAGCAACTACGAGCAGTACTTC

d_gene: -
j_gene: TRBJ1-2
abundance: once
v_gene: TRBV5-1
CDR3aa: CASSIDGHYGYTF
CDR3nt: TGCGCCAGCAGCATCGACGGGCACTATGGCTACACCTTC

d_gene: -
j_gene: TRBJ1-3
abundance: -
v_gene: TRBV6-1
CDR3aa: CASSEDLGSGNTIYF
CDR3nt: TGTGCCAGCAGTGAAGATTTAGGCTCTGGAAACACCATATATTTT

d_gene: -
j_gene: TRBJ2-7
abundance: -
v_gene: TRBV12-3/TRBV12-4
CDR3aa: CASSFGTPEQYF
CDR3nt: TGTGCCAGCAGTTTCGGTACTCCCGAGCAGTACTTC

d_gene: -
j_gene: TRBJ2-2
abundance: -
v_gene: TRBV20-1
CDR3aa: CSASPTANTGELFF
CDR3nt: TGCAGTGCTAGTCCGACGGCGAACACCGGGGAGCTGTTTTTT

d_gene: TRBD1
j_gene: TRBJ2-5
abundance: once
v_gene: TRBV5-6
CDR3aa: CASSFDRAETQYF
CDR3nt: TGTGCCAGCAGCTTCGACAGGGCGGAGACCCAGTACTTC

d_gene: -
j_gene: TRBJ2-2
abundance: -
v_gene: TRBV9
CDR3aa: CASSNPGLAGRRAGELFF
CDR3nt: -

d_gene: -
j_gene: TRBJ2-7
abundance: -
v_gene: TRBV9
CDR3aa: CASSADQTWDEQYF
CDR3nt: TGTGCCAGCAGCGCGGACCAGACCTGGGACGAGCAGTACTTC

d_gene: TRBD1
j_gene: TRBJ1-2
abundance: -
v_gene: TRBV19
CDR3aa: CASRRTGNYGYTF
CDR3nt: TGTGCCAGTAGAAGGACAGGGAACTATGGCTACACCTTC

d_gene: -
j_gene: TRBJ1-2
abundance: -
v_gene: TRBV2
CDR3aa: CASMVAGYTF
CDR3nt: TGTGCCAGCATGGTGGCTGGCTACACCTTC

d_gene: TRBD2
j_gene: TRBJ2-7
abundance: -
v_gene: TRBV19
CDR3aa: CASSIPSSGRRNEQYF
CDR3nt: TGTGCCAGTAGTATCCCATCGAGCGGGAGACGGAACGAGCAGTACTTC

d_gene: TRBD1
j_gene: TRBJ2-1
abundance: -
v_gene: TRBV3-1/TRBV3-2
CDR3aa: CASSPRQGWSNEQFF
CDR3nt: TGTGCCAGCAGCCCCCGACAGGGTTGGTCCAATGAGCAGTTCTTC

d_gene: -
j_gene: TRBJ2-7
abundance: -
v_gene: TRBV5-1
CDR3aa: CASSQHRYEQYF
CDR3nt: TGCGCCAGCAGCCAACACAGGTACGAGCAGTACTTC

d_gene: -
j_gene: TRBJ2-3
abundance: -
v_gene: TRBV28
CDR3aa: CASEGPGERTDTQYF
CDR3nt: TGTGCCAGTGAGGGGCCAGGCGAGCGCACAGATACGCAGTATTTT

d_gene: -
j_gene: TRBJ1-2
abundance: -
v_gene: TRBV15
CDR3aa: CATSRDGSYGYTF
CDR3nt: TGTGCCACCAGCAGAGACGGGAGTTATGGCTACACCTTC